What follows are 21 T cell receptor beta chains derived from one specimen sequenced in a study of T cell responses to AZD1222 COVID-19 vaccine. Using immunoSEQ multiplex PCR, the repertoire was profiled, and TCRdb retains in-frame clones only, with some absent. The sample yields 120,000 to 150,000 clones, 75% to 85% seen once. Here the sequenced sample was peripheral blood, taken on day 0 of MenACWY control vaccination. These receptors all come from an adult in good health.

In nucleotides, the CDR3 is TGCGCCAGCAGTGAGGATTGTAAAGGAGGTCAGCCCCAGCATTTT. Translation: CASSEDCKGGQPQHF. This chain connects TRBV10-1 to TRBJ1-5; D is uncertain. V was trimmed by 2 bases and J by 6 bases, leaving 14 bases between them. Germline values: CDR1 WNHNN, CDR2 SYGVQD (reference sequence). This CDR3 has 15 amino acids.

As concerns this clone: This CDR3 is also generated by other DNA sequences in the sample. The chain has TRBV9 and TRBJ1-1, with D hard to call. Trimming removed 0 bases from V and 4 bases from J, with 7 bases in between. The CDR3 runs 13 residues. Germline V gene data show CDR1 as SGDLS and CDR2 as YYNGEE. The CDR3 coding sequence is TGTGCCAGCAGCGTAGGGTCAGGCACTGAAGCTTTCTTT. Protein: CASSVGSGTEAFF.

The chain has TRBV14 and TRBJ2-7; 9 nucleotides line up with TRBD1. CDR1 is SGHDN, CDR2 FVKESK, per germline. V shed 5 bases and J 5 bases; nucleotides not matched to a gene: 28. This CDR3 contains 21 residues. The chain's CDR3 is CASSYRDRERSSQDKSDEQYV. The DNA for the CDR3 is TGTGCCAGCAGCTACCGGGACAGGGAGAGGTCTAGCCAGGATAAAAGCGACGAGCAGTACGTC.

This chain joins TRBV5-5 and TRBJ2-7; 7 nucleotides agree with TRBD2. J was trimmed by 3 bases and V by 4 bases; bases with no gene match: 13. CDR3 length: 16 amino acids. Germline lookup yields CDR1 SGHKS and CDR2 YYEKEE (reference sequence). As DNA, the CDR3 is TGTGCCAGCAGCAGACGGGGGGATCCACCCTACTACGAGCAGTACGTC. Translated: CASSRRGDPPYYEQYV.

This CDR3 is CASSYERGGYNEQFF. As DNA, the CDR3 is TGTGCCAGCAGTTACGAGCGGGGAGGTTACAATGAGCAGTTCTTC. The chain combines TRBV6-2 or TRBV6-3 with TRBJ2-1; 7 bases agree with TRBD2. The junction had 5 bases not matched to a gene; V was cut back by 2 bases and J by 4 bases. The CDR3 is 15 residues long. From germline, CDR1 is MNHEY and CDR2 SVGEGT.

This chain links TRBV10-3 with TRBJ2-7, with D possibly being TRBD2 (11 bases). Germline V gene lookup returns CDR1 ENHRY and CDR2 SYGVKD. The CDR3 runs to 17 residues. With 4 bases removed from V and 5 bases from J, the gap between germline ends came to 24 bases. The DNA of the CDR3 is TGTGCCATCAGTGGACAGGGGGCGCTGGGACTAGCGGACGAGCAGTACTTC. Encoded protein: CAISGQGALGLADEQYF.

V and J are TRBV19 and TRBJ1-4; 8 bases align to TRBD1. The CDR3 runs 15 residues. V lost 5 bases and J lost 5; bases outside the gene matches: 7. The germline V gene has CDR1 LNHDA and CDR2 SQIVND (reference sequence). CDR3 bases: TGTGCCAGTAGTGTTTCGGGACAGGTGAATGAAAAACTGTTTTTT. Encoded protein: CASSVSGQVNEKLFF.

The rearrangement joins TRBV2 to TRBJ2-2; D not resolved. The V end lost 6 bases, the J end lost 2 bases, and 10 bases lay between the germline ends. Germline values: CDR1 SNHLY, CDR2 FYNNEI. The CDR3 covers 14 residues. The chain's CDR3 is CASRPATNTGELFF. The CDR3 DNA is TGTGCCAGCAGGCCAGCTACTAACACCGGGGAGCTGTTTTTT.

The V call is TRBV28, the J call TRBJ1-1, with D perhaps TRBD1 (5 bases). CDR1 MDHEN and CDR2 SYDVKM come from the germline V gene. This CDR3 contains 14 residues. V was trimmed by 5 bases and J by 4 bases, leaving 14 bases between them. In DNA, the CDR3 is TGTGCCAGCAGTCCAGCCCTTGGGGGCACTGAAGCTTTCTTT. Translating it yields CASSPALGGTEAFF.

This chain uses TRBV15 with TRBJ1-4; 7 bases are shared with TRBD1. This CDR3 has 17 amino acids. With V trimmed by 4 bases and J by 5 bases, 13 bases remained unmatched. The germline V gene encodes CDR1 LNHNV and CDR2 YYDKDF (reference sequence). CDR3 bases: TGTGCCACCAGCAATGGAGGGGGCAACGGGGGAAATGAAAAACTGTTTTTT. Protein: CATSNGGGNGGNEKLFF. Using reference TRBV15 and TRBJ1-4 for the parts outside the CDR3, the full variable domain is DAMVIQNPRYQVTQFGKPVTLSCSQTLNHNVMYWYQQKSSQAPKLLFHYYDKDFNNEADTPDNFQSRRPNTSFCFLDIRSPGLGDTAMYLCATSNGGGNGGNEKLFFGSGTQLSVL.

V gene TRBV4-1 combines with J gene TRBJ2-1; D unclear. This CDR3 has 14 amino acids. The V and J ends lost 0 bases and 1 base respectively, with 4 bases between them. From germline, CDR1 is MGHRA and CDR2 YSYEKL. The CDR3 DNA follows: TGCGCCAGCAGCCAAGAAAGATCCTACAATGAGCAGTTCTTC. Translated, it gives CASSQERSYNEQFF.

This sequence joins TRBV28 and TRBJ2-3, with 7 bases aligning to TRBD1. The CDR3 has 16 amino acids. CDR1 is MDHEN and CDR2 is SYDVKM in the germline V gene. The V segment lost 6 bases and the J segment 0 bases; nucleotides outside the gene matches: 9. CDR3 nucleotide sequence: TGTGCCAGCAGGAACAGGGGACCCCTTAGCACAGATACGCAGTATTTT. This codes for CASRNRGPLSTDTQYF.

V is TRBV7-9 and J is TRBJ1-1; 8 bases align to TRBD1. This CDR3 contains 15 residues. The V and J ends lost 0 bases and 5 bases, in that order; junction bases with no gene match: 5. From germline, CDR1 is SEHNR and CDR2 FQNEAQ (reference sequence). This CDR3 reads CASSLAGQGRTEAFF. The CDR3 bases are TGTGCCAGCAGCTTAGCTGGACAGGGAAGAACTGAAGCTTTCTTT.

The chain is built from TRBV5-5 and TRBJ1-2, with unresolved D. This CDR3 spans 15 amino acids. Germline-derived CDR1 and CDR2 are SGHKS and YYEKEE (reference sequence). Trimming took 4 bases from V and 0 from J, leaving 13 bases between them. CDR3 protein: CASSPSFRANYGYTF. In nucleotides, the CDR3 is TGTGCCAGCAGCCCTTCATTTCGAGCTAACTATGGCTACACCTTC.

The gene calls are TRBV27 and TRBJ2-7, with D unclear. This CDR3 region has 10 residues. Germline V lookup: CDR1 MNHEY, CDR2 SMNVEV (reference sequence). The ends were cut back, 8 bases at V and 3 bases at J, with 5 bases in the middle. The chain's CDR3 is CASCYYEQYV. For the CDR3, the DNA is TGTGCCAGCTGTTACTACGAGCAGTACGTC.

This chain joins TRBV27 and TRBJ2-1, with 13 positions matching TRBD2. V trimming: 3 bases; J trimming: 4 bases; junction bases outside the gene matches: 6. There are 17 residues in the CDR3. Looked up from germline, CDR1 is MNHEY and CDR2 is SMNVEV (reference sequence). The CDR3: CASSFQGLAGLYNEQFF. The CDR3 DNA reads TGTGCCAGCAGTTTTCAGGGACTAGCGGGGCTTTACAATGAGCAGTTCTTC.

The chain combines TRBV5-1 with TRBJ2-2; 10 bases are shared with TRBD1. CDR3 size: 16 residues. Germline assignment: CDR1 SGHRS and CDR2 YFSETQ. Trimming at V came to 7 bases and at J to 6 bases, leaving 12 bases not matched to a gene. The DNA for the CDR3 is TGCGCCAGCTACGACCCCGGGACAGGGGCCGCCGGGGAGCTGTTTTTT. As protein: CASYDPGTGAAGELFF.

The chain has TRBV19 and TRBJ1-5; D unresolved. V lost 1 base to trimming and J lost 7 bases, with 11 bases between them. The CDR3 is made up of 14 amino acids. Germline CDR1 LNHDA, CDR2 SQIVND (reference sequence). The CDR3 sequence: CASSIGVGFQPQHF. The CDR3 DNA reads TGTGCCAGTAGTATAGGGGTGGGGTTCCAGCCCCAGCATTTT.

The chain couples TRBV6-1 to TRBJ2-7, with 9 bases matching TRBD1. This CDR3 is 16 amino acids long. Germline V lookup: CDR1 MNHNS, CDR2 SASEGT. Germline trimming cut 4 bases from V and 0 bases from J; bases unmatched to any gene: 7. CDR3 nucleotide sequence: TGTGCCAGCAGTGGTGGGACAGGGAAAAACTCCTACGAGCAGTACGTC. This codes for CASSGGTGKNSYEQYV.

The chain links TRBV7-8 to TRBJ1-6, with TRBD1 as a possible D gene (6 bases). This CDR3 is 14 amino acids long. Germline CDR1 and CDR2: SGHVS and FQNEAQ. With 6 bases removed from V and 11 bases from J, the gap between germline ends came to 17 bases. CDR3 in DNA: TGTGCCAGCAGAGAGGGGGGAGGAGGGGCACCCCTCCACTTT. Translating it yields CASREGGGGAPLHF.

This clone was detected a few times. The rearrangement joins TRBV29-1 to TRBJ1-1, with D possibly TRBD1 on 5 matching bases. Per the germline V gene, CDR1 is SQVTM and CDR2 is ANQGSEA. V was clipped by 5 bases and J by 3 bases, with 13 bases between them. The CDR3 runs to 13 residues. CDR3 amino acids: CSVTGTAHTEAFF. The CDR3 DNA follows: TGCAGCGTTACCGGGACGGCCCACACTGAAGCTTTCTTT.